The rows below give T cell receptor beta chains drawn from one sample of a study of beta chain features in type 1 diabetes. The assay was immunoSEQ multiplex PCR, and TCRdb's table has in-frame clones only and misses some. The data contain 250,000 to 300,000 clones, 7.5% to 9.5% of them singletons. Sequencing used central memory CD4+ T cells from blood. The receptor set was obtained from a woman under 30 in good health. Each CDR3 is given with its conserved first and last residue.

CDR3 protein: CASSLGAGTSLYF; J gene: TRBJ2-5; V gene: TRBV7-2
CDR3 protein: CASSLDPLRDSQFF; J gene: TRBJ2-1; V gene: TRBV11-2
CDR3 protein: CASSYLGRGNYGYTF; J gene: TRBJ1-2; V gene: TRBV6-6
CDR3 protein: CATNQWDTDTQYF; J gene: TRBJ2-3; V gene: TRBV25-1
CDR3 protein: CASRRDQDRVGRNTEAFF; J gene: TRBJ1-1; V gene: TRBV7-6
CDR3 protein: CASSERWTNTEAFF; J gene: TRBJ1-1; V gene: TRBV19
CDR3 protein: CASSPDRGAGYTF; J gene: TRBJ1-2; V gene: TRBV5-6
CDR3 protein: CASSLGDTYSYNEQFF; J gene: TRBJ2-1; V gene: TRBV5-1
CDR3 protein: CASSPGPDYGYTF; J gene: TRBJ1-2; V gene: TRBV2
CDR3 protein: CASSQEAAHSTDTQYF; J gene: TRBJ2-3; V gene: TRBV4-3
CDR3 protein: CASSGRDYGYTF; J gene: TRBJ1-2; V gene: TRBV5-8
CDR3 protein: CASSIDRGGAKNIQYF; J gene: TRBJ2-4; V gene: TRBV19
CDR3 protein: CASSFSGGRVRPQHF; J gene: TRBJ1-5; V gene: TRBV28
CDR3 protein: CASSYGQENSPLHF; J gene: TRBJ1-6; V gene: TRBV5-1
CDR3 protein: CASSLAATAYNEQFF; J gene: TRBJ2-1; V gene: TRBV7-2
CDR3 protein: CASSQALGTSGRGGEQFF; J gene: TRBJ2-1; V gene: TRBV4-2
CDR3 protein: CASSVDLGQTSPLHF; J gene: TRBJ1-6; V gene: TRBV9
CDR3 protein: CASSFTDTQYF; J gene: TRBJ2-3; V gene: TRBV7-2
CDR3 protein: CASGGTGAIYGYTF; J gene: TRBJ1-2; V gene: TRBV2
CDR3 protein: CASSLSKIPLFF; J gene: TRBJ2-1; V gene: TRBV4-1
CDR3 protein: CASSFSLAGDTQYF; J gene: TRBJ2-3; V gene: TRBV13
CDR3 protein: CASSYKASGKGEQYF; J gene: TRBJ2-7; V gene: TRBV6-6
CDR3 protein: CASSPSDRDGYTF; J gene: TRBJ1-2; V gene: TRBV28
CDR3 protein: CASTTSWHNEQFF; J gene: TRBJ2-1; V gene: TRBV2
CDR3 protein: CASRKGQGYTDTQYF; J gene: TRBJ2-3; V gene: TRBV27
CDR3 protein: CASSIAADTEAFF; J gene: TRBJ1-1; V gene: TRBV19
CDR3 protein: CASSLEGQGFSYNEQFF; J gene: TRBJ2-1; V gene: TRBV11-1
CDR3 protein: CASSLGASVYEQYF; J gene: TRBJ2-7; V gene: TRBV7-2
CDR3 protein: CSVRSRGTKELSGNTIYF; J gene: TRBJ1-3; V gene: TRBV29-1
CDR3 protein: CASSPGSTDTQYF; J gene: TRBJ2-3; V gene: TRBV7-2
CDR3 protein: CASSTGLAGGTQYF; J gene: TRBJ2-5; V gene: TRBV11-3
CDR3 protein: CASSLQTSRETQYF; J gene: TRBJ2-5; V gene: TRBV27